The clone carrying this TCR beta chain has ten or more counts. The CDR3 contains 14 residues. V lost 6 bases and J lost 2, with 11 bases in between. Germline V lookup: CDR1 MDHEN, CDR2 SYDVKM. This entry belongs to a study of T-cell reconstitution after alpha-beta-depleted transplantation in children. Library preparation (for TCRbeta) was performed with unique molecular identifiers. TCRdb processed the PCR reads anew with MiXCR; each CDR3 protein has one entry. This table has around 370,000 distinct CDR3 sequences, 10% appearing once. Sequenced here: PBMCs from the stem cell graft donor, sampled from the stem cell graft. The chain recombines TRBV28 with TRBJ1-3; D might be TRBD1 (6 bases). The source is a human donor who donated a stem cell graft to a child with acute lymphoblastic leukemia. CDR3 residues: CASSRGGTGNTIYF. The CDR3 region has the DNA TGTGCCAGCAGCCGAGGGGGAACTGGAAACACCATATATTTT.